This T cell receptor beta chain comes out of a study of T-cell reconstitution after alpha-beta-depleted transplantation in children. Preparing the TCRbeta library involved the use of unique molecular identifiers. MiXCR was run by TCRdb on the PCR reads, yielding one entry per CDR3 protein. The sample has 150,000 to 200,000 distinct CDR3 sequences, around 7% seen once; the top ten hold around 3%. This CDR3 is 13 amino acids long. CDR1 and CDR2 (germline): MGHDK, SYGVNS. The V gene lost 4 bases and the J gene lost 9 bases, with 13 bases spanning the gap. Ten or more counts support this clonotype. The TCR comes from a human donor who donated a stem cell graft to a child with Wiskott-Aldrich syndrome. J is TRBJ2-1 and V is TRBV25-1; D is perhaps TRBD1 or TRBD2 (5 bases each). Sequenced here: PBMCs from the stem cell graft donor, sampled from the stem cell graft. Here the CDR3 DNA reads TGTGCCAGCAGTGGACCCGGGGCAAGTGAGCAGTTCTTC. Its translation is CASSGPGASEQFF.